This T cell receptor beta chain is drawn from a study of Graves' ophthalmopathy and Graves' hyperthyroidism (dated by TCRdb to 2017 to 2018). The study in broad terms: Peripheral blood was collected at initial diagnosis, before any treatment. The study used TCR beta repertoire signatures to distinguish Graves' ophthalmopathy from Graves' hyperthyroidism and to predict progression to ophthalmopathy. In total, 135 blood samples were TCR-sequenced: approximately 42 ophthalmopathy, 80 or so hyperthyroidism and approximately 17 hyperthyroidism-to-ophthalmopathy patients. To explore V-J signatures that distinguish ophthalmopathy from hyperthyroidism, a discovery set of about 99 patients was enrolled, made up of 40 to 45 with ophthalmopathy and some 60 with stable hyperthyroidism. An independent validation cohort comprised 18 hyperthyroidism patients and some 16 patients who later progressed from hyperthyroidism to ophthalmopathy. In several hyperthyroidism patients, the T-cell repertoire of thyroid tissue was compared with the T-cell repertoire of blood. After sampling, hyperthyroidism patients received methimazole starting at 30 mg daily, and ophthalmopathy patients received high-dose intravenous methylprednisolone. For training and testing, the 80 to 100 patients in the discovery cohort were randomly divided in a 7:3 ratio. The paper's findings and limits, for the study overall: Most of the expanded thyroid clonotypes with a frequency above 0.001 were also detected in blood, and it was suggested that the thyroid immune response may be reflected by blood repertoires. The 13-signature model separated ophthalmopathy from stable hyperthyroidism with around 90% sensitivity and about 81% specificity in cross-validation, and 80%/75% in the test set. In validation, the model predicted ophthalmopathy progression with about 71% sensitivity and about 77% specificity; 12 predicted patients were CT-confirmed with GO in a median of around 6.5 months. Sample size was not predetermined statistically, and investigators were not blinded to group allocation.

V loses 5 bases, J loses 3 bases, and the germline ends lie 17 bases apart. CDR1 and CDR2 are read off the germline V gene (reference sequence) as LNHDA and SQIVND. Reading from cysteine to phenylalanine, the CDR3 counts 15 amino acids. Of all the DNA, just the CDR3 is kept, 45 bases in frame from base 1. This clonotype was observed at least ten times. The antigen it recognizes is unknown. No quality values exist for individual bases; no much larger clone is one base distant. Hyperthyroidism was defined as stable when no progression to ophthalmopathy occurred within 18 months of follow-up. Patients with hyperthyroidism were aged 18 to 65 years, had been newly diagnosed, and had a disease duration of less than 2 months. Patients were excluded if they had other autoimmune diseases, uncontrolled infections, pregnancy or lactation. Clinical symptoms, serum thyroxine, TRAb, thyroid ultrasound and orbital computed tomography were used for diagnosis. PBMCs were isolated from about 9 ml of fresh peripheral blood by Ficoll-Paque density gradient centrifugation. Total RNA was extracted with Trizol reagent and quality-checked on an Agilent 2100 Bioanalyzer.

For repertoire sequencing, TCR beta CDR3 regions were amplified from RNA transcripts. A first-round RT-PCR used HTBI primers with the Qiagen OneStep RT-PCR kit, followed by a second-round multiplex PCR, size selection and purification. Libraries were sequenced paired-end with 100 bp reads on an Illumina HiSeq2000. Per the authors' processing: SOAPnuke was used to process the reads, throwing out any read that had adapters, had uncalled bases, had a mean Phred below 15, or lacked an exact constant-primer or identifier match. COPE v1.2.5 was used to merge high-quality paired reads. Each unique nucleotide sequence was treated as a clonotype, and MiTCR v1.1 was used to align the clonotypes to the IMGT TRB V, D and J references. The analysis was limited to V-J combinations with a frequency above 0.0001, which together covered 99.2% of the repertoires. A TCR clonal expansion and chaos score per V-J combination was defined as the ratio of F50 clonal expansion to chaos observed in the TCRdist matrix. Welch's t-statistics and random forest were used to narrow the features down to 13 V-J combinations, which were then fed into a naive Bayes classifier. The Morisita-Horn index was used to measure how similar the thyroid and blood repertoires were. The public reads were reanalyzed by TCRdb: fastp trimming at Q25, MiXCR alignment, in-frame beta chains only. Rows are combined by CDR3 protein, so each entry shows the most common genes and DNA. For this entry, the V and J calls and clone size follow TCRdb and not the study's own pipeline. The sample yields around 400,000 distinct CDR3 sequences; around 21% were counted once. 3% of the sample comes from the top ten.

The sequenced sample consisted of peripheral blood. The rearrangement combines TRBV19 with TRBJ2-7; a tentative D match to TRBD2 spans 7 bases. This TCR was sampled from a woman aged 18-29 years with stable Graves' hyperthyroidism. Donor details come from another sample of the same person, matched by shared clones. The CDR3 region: CASSQSWGGGYEQYF. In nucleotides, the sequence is TGTGCCAGTAGTCAATCGTGGGGGGGCGGCTACGAGCAGTACTTC.